Listed here is a single T cell receptor (beta chain). The V and J ends lost 5 bases and 0 bases respectively, with 10 bases between them. There are 14 residues in the CDR3. The germline V gene encodes CDR1 SGHTA and CDR2 FQGNSA. Per the study methods: Using reference gene primer amplification, nucleated cell counts were estimated. The data were produced by immunoSEQ multiplex PCR, yet TCRdb's version contains in-frame clones alone and is incomplete. V, J and clone size were drawn from that table, and D and trimming were deduced from the DNA. The sample yields approximately 300,000 clones, around nine tenths seen once. Individuals aged about 18 to 89 years were recruited from some 26 US areas. The sample comes from a study of blood T cell repertoires in COVID-19.

Sequencing was done on a sample of PBMCs or T cells enriched from blood (not recorded which). The chain joins TRBV7-2 to TRBJ1-1; no definite D call. The clonotype originates from a woman under 40 who had been exposed to COVID-19. The CDR3 DNA sequence: TGTGCCAGCAGCCGCCACCAGGTGAACACTGAAGCTTTCTTT. As protein: CASSRHQVNTEAFF.